Below are 17 T cell receptor beta chains sequenced from a single sample in a study of siplizumab effects on memory and regulatory T cells (dated by TCRdb to the late 2010s). Library method: the immunoSEQ multiplex PCR assay. This is the immuneACCESS table as TCRdb keeps it, with only in-frame sequences that have V and J called. A part of the clones is gone; compared with another copy, unresolved V genes explain less than half, and the rest is unexplained. The sample data list 90,000 to 130,000 clones, and roughly 92% of these were observed just once. The top ten hold under 1.5% of the sample. Sequenced input: CD4+ T cells sorted from blood. These receptors all come from a human donor in good health.

The J gene is TRBJ2-5, the V gene TRBV7-8, with TRBD1 identical over 11 bases. Germline V gene lookup returns CDR1 SGHVS and CDR2 FQNEAQ. The trim removed 4 bases at V and 1 base at J, leaving 14 bases unmatched. The CDR3 sequence is 19 residues long. The CDR3 region is CASSYIRGQGDPLQETQYF. DNA for the CDR3: TGTGCCAGCAGCTACATCAGGGGACAGGGGGACCCCCTCCAAGAGACCCAGTACTTC.

The chain couples TRBV15 to TRBJ2-7; D not resolved. Per germline, CDR1 LNHNV and CDR2 YYDKDF (reference sequence). V lost 8 bases and J lost 3, with 8 bases in between. The CDR3 is 11 amino acids. CDR3 in amino acids: CATSTDYEQYF. The CDR3 bases are TGTGCCACCTCTACAGACTACGAGCAGTACTTC.

This chain links TRBV10-3 with TRBJ2-7; 7 bases align to TRBD1. Germline V CDR1 and CDR2: ENHRY, SYGVKD. The CDR3 covers 15 residues. J gave up 1 base and V 6 bases, and 9 bases lay outside the gene matches. As DNA, the CDR3 is TGTGCCATCAGCGAGGGGGCAGTGGGGTCCTACGAGCAGTACTTC. Translated: CAISEGAVGSYEQYF.

This clone was picked up one time. The J gene is TRBJ2-7, the V gene TRBV6-6; D is unclear. With 3 bases removed from V and 2 bases from J, the gap between germline ends came to 8 bases. Germline V gene sequence: CDR1 MNHNY, CDR2 SVGAGI (reference sequence). CDR3 length: 13 amino acids. This CDR3 is CASSYGDTYEQYF. The DNA of the CDR3 is TGTGCCAGCAGTTATGGGGATACCTACGAGCAGTACTTC.

The rearrangement uses TRBV11-3 and TRBJ2-2; D is unclear. This CDR3 is 13 amino acids long. The germline V gene encodes CDR1 SGHNT and CDR2 YENEEA. V lost 5 bases to trimming and J lost 7 bases, with 11 bases between them. The CDR3 coding sequence is TGTGCCAGCAGCCCTTACCAAGGCGGGGAGCTGTTTTTT. Translation: CASSPYQGGELFF. The full variable domain, with the rest looked up from reference TRBV11-3 and TRBJ2-2, is EAGVVQSPRYKIIEKKQPVAFWCNPISGHNTLYWYLQNLGQGPELLIRYENEEAVDDSQLPKDRFSAERLKGVDSTLKIQPAELGDSAVYLCASSPYQGGELFFGEGSRLTVL.

This chain links TRBV29-1 with TRBJ1-1, with 7 bases that match TRBD1. CDR3 length equals 12 residues. Germline V lookup: CDR1 SQVTM, CDR2 ANQGSEA. Trimming removed 7 bases from V and 4 bases from J; junction bases left unmatched: 6. CDR3 in amino acids: CSGGGVITEAFF. The CDR3 DNA is TGCAGCGGAGGGGGCGTGATCACTGAAGCTTTCTTT. Using reference TRBV29-1 and TRBJ1-1 for the parts outside the CDR3, the full variable domain is SAVISQKPSRDICQRGTSLTIQCQVDSQVTMMFWYRQQPGQSLTLIATANQGSEATYESGFVIDKFPISRPNLTFSTLTVSNMSPEDSSIYLCSGGGVITEAFFGQGTRLTVV.

The chain uses TRBV7-9 and TRBJ2-7; TRBD2 matches 11 bases. This CDR3 comprises 15 residues. The germline V gene encodes CDR1 SEHNR and CDR2 FQNEAQ (reference sequence). The ends lost 3 bases at V and 4 bases at J; junction bases unmatched: 5. The CDR3 loop reads CASSLKLAGEYEQYF. CDR3 sequence (DNA): TGTGCCAGCAGCTTGAAACTAGCGGGAGAATACGAGCAGTACTTC.

The chain has TRBV5-4 and TRBJ1-2; perhaps TRBD1 as D (5 bases). This CDR3 is built from 13 residues. V shed 0 bases and J shed 3 bases, with 6 bases lying between them. Per germline, CDR1 SGHNT and CDR2 YYREEE (reference sequence). The CDR3 DNA is TGTGCCAGCAGCTTGGAACAGGACTATGGCTACACCTTC. Its translation: CASSLEQDYGYTF.

CDR3 sequence (DNA): TGCAGTGCTACCCAGACAGGGCGAGCTTTCTTT. Encoded protein: CSATQTGRAFF. This sequence joins TRBV20-1 and TRBJ1-1; 7 nucleotides agree with TRBD1. The V segment lost 4 bases and the J segment 10 bases; nucleotides outside the gene matches: 6. This CDR3 is built from 11 residues. Germline lookup yields CDR1 DFQATT and CDR2 SNEGSKA (reference sequence).

V usage is TRBV2 and J usage is TRBJ2-2; perhaps TRBD1 as D (5 bases). Germline V gene data show CDR1 as SNHLY and CDR2 as FYNNEI. This CDR3 region has 15 residues. V lost 4 bases to trimming and J lost 5 bases, with 14 bases between them. The CDR3 DNA reads as TGTGCCAGCAGTGGAGACAGCCCTCGGACCGGGGAGCTGTTTTTT. Protein product: CASSGDSPRTGELFF.

The V gene is TRBV5-1, the J gene TRBJ2-1; TRBD2 matches at 8 bases. Germline CDR1 and CDR2: SGHRS and YFSETQ. The CDR3 loop spans 16 amino acids. The J segment lost 3 bases and the V segment lost 0 bases, leaving 5 bases of the junction unmatched. The CDR3 protein is CASSLGPSGSYNEQFF. In nucleotides, the CDR3 is TGCGCCAGCAGCTTGGGGCCCAGCGGGAGCTACAATGAGCAGTTCTTC.

The chain uses TRBV2 and TRBJ2-7; no reliable D call. This CDR3 comprises 14 residues. The V gene lost 2 bases and the J gene lost 3 bases, with 11 bases spanning the gap. Germline V gives CDR1 SNHLY, CDR2 FYNNEI. CDR3 DNA: TGTGCCAGCAGTGAACAGGTACCTTACTACGAGCAGTACTTC. Translated, it gives CASSEQVPYYEQYF.

The gene calls are TRBV5-1 and TRBJ2-1; 14 nucleotides align to TRBD2. Germline loops: CDR1 SGHRS, CDR2 YFSETQ. CDR3 size: 15 residues. V was clipped by 4 bases and J by 6 bases; unmatched bases: 3. The CDR3 sequence: CASSRTSGGSNEQFF. Here the CDR3 DNA reads TGCGCCAGCAGCCGGACTAGCGGGGGGTCCAATGAGCAGTTCTTC.

This chain joins TRBV29-1 and TRBJ1-4; 7 positions match TRBD1. V shed 4 bases and J 7 bases; nucleotides not matched to a gene: 9. The CDR3 length is 14 residues. Germline V gene lookup returns CDR1 SQVTM and CDR2 ANQGSEA. CDR3 protein: CSVVLTGRFEKLFF. Here the CDR3 DNA reads TGCAGCGTTGTTTTGACAGGGAGGTTTGAAAAACTGTTTTTT.

The rearrangement joins TRBV10-2 to TRBJ2-7, with D perhaps TRBD1 or TRBD2 (6 bases each). Germline V CDR1 and CDR2: WSHSY, SAAADI. Trimming stripped 3 bases from V and 4 bases from J, with 13 bases between. This CDR3 spans 14 amino acids. The DNA of the CDR3 is TGCGCCAGCAGTGATTGGGGGGCGAGTTACGAGCAGTACTTC. Its protein product is CASSDWGASYEQYF.

The CDR3 DNA follows: TGTGCCAGCAGGGGCTTAGTCACGATGAACACTGAAGCTTTCTTT. It is translated as CASRGLVTMNTEAFF. The chain joins TRBV6-6 to TRBJ1-1; D remains unclear. The CDR3 consists of 15 residues. The V gene's germline CDR1 is MNHNY and CDR2 SVGAGI (reference sequence). Trimming took off 6 bases at V and 0 bases at J, with 14 bases between the two ends.

This chain uses TRBV18 with TRBJ1-5; TRBD1 agrees at 7 bases. The CDR3 contains 14 residues. V lost 3 bases, J lost 6 bases, and 5 bases stayed unmatched. Germline CDR1 reads KGHSH; CDR2 reads LQKENI. CDR3 amino acids: CASSPAGGGQPQHF. Written as DNA, the CDR3 is TGTGCCAGCTCACCTGCAGGGGGAGGTCAGCCCCAGCATTTT.